A single sample gave rise to the 10 T cell receptor beta chains below, sequenced in a study of blood T cell repertoires in COVID-19. Clones were read by immunoSEQ multiplex PCR, and TCRdb kept only the in-frame ones, dropping some. The sample yields 120,000 to 150,000 clones, around nine tenths seen once. Specimen: peripheral blood. The receptor source for this set is a woman aged 45-65 years with active or convalescent COVID-19.

The DNA for the CDR3 is TGTGCCAGCAGCCTAGGGGGTACGAGCAATCAGCCCCAGCATTTT. Its translation is CASSLGGTSNQPQHF. The V gene is TRBV5-5, the J gene TRBJ1-5, with a possible D match to TRBD1 (6 bases). Germline CDR1 and CDR2: SGHKS and YYEKEE (reference sequence). The CDR3 consists of 15 residues. V lost 4 bases and J 1 base, leaving 12 bases between the germline ends.

The chain couples TRBV18 to TRBJ1-1; no reliable D call. The V end was cut by 4 bases, the J end by 5 bases, with 20 bases between. CDR1 KGHSH and CDR2 LQKENI come from the germline V gene. This CDR3 is built from 16 residues. In nucleotides, the CDR3 is TGTGCCAGCTCACGGCTGCCTACGGAAAGGAGGACTGAAGCTTTCTTT. As protein: CASSRLPTERRTEAFF. The full variable domain, rest sourced from reference TRBV18 and TRBJ1-1, is NAGVMQNPRHLVRRRGQEARLRCSPMKGHSHVYWYRQLPEEGLKFMVYLQKENIIDESGMPKERFSAEFPKEGPSILRIQQVVRGDSAAYFCASSRLPTERRTEAFFGQGTRLTVV.

The genes are TRBV11-2 and TRBJ1-1; tentatively, D is TRBD1 (6 bases). V lost 3 bases and J lost 1, with 18 bases in between. The CDR3 is made up of 17 amino acids. Germline V lookup: CDR1 SGHAT, CDR2 FQNNGV. CDR3 region: CASSLGVAAQGNTEAFF. The CDR3 DNA follows: TGTGCCAGCAGCTTGGGGGTGGCGGCACAGGGGAACACTGAAGCTTTCTTT.

J is TRBJ1-4 and V is TRBV5-1; no reliable D call. CDR3 size: 14 residues. Trimming cost V 3 bases and J 6 bases, with 12 bases left between them. The germline V gene has CDR1 SGHRS and CDR2 YFSETQ. The CDR3 here is CASSSLLGDEKLFF. CDR3 nucleotides: TGCGCCAGCAGCTCACTATTGGGAGATGAAAAACTGTTTTTT.

This chain connects TRBV9 to TRBJ2-5; D is perhaps TRBD2 (6 bases). The V gene lost 0 bases and the J gene lost 5 bases, with 8 bases spanning the gap. The CDR3 sequence is 13 residues long. Per the germline V gene, CDR1 is SGDLS and CDR2 is YYNGEE. CDR3 DNA sequence: TGTGCCAGCAGCGTAGAGGAGGGGGAGACCCAGTACTTC. It encodes CASSVEEGETQYF.

This sequence joins TRBV27 and TRBJ1-5; D possibly corresponds to TRBD1 (6 bases). The germline V gene has CDR1 MNHEY and CDR2 SMNVEV (reference sequence). The CDR3 spans 13 residues. Trimming took off 5 bases at V and 7 bases at J, with 12 bases between the two ends. The CDR3: CASSPQGNQPQHF. As DNA, the CDR3 is TGTGCCAGCAGTCCACAGGGTAACCAGCCCCAGCATTTT.

The V gene is TRBV5-1, the J gene TRBJ1-1, with D hard to call. The CDR3 spans 17 residues. The germline V gene has CDR1 SGHRS and CDR2 YFSETQ. V lost 3 bases and J 1 base, leaving 19 bases between the germline ends. CDR3 DNA sequence: TGCGCCAGCAGCTATAGGGAGATGGAATCCGGGAACACTGAAGCTTTCTTT. Protein: CASSYREMESGNTEAFF.

The chain is built from TRBV6-2 or TRBV6-3 and TRBJ1-2; D not resolved. CDR1 MNHEY and CDR2 SVGEGT come from the germline V gene. Trimming took 1 base from V and 5 from J, leaving 8 bases between them. The CDR3 runs 13 residues. The CDR3 sequence is CASSYYGGYGYTF. The CDR3 nucleotides read TGTGCCAGCAGTTACTACGGCGGTTATGGCTACACCTTC.

J is TRBJ1-1 and V is TRBV4-1; D unclear. The CDR3 covers 14 residues. V gave up 5 bases and J gave up 0 bases, with 10 bases separating them. Germline V gives CDR1 MGHRA, CDR2 YSYEKL. CDR3: CASSFEQLNTEAFF. The CDR3 DNA reads as TGCGCCAGCAGCTTTGAACAGTTGAACACTGAAGCTTTCTTT.

The chain couples TRBV27 to TRBJ2-7; 13 bases are a match to TRBD2. This CDR3 has 15 residues. From germline, CDR1 is MNHEY and CDR2 SMNVEV (reference sequence). Trimming cost V 5 bases and J 6 bases; bases outside gene matches: 7. The CDR3 nucleotides are TGTGCCAGCAGTGGTGGACTAGCGGGAGCGGCCGAGCAGTACTTC. Its protein product is CASSGGLAGAAEQYF.